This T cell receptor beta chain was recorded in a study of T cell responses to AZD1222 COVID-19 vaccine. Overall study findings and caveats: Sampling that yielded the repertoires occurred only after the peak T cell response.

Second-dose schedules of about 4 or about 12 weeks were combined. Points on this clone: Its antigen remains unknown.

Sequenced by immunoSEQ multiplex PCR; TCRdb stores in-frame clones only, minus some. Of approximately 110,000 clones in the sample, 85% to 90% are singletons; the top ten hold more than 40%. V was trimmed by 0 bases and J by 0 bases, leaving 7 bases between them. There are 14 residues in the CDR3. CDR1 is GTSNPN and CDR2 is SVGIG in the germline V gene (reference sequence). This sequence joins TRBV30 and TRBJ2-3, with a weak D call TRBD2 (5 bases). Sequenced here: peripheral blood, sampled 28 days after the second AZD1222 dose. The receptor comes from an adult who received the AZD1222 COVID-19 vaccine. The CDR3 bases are TGTGCCTGGAGTGTATTAGCGAGCACAGATACGCAGTATTTT. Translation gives CAWSVLASTDTQYF.